This entry is about one TCR beta chain. The sample belongs to a study of blood T cell repertoires in COVID-19. Across the study: Italy, Spain and the United States were the sources of the convalescent and acute COVID-19 samples. Sample material is recorded as cDNA or gDNA derived from T cells, B-cell-depleted T cells, or PBMCs.

Authors' data handling: Quantification of nucleated cells was approximated via reference gene primer amplification. Repertoires were generated with immunoSEQ multiplex PCR, while TCRdb's copy carries only in-frame clones and drops some. The D gene and trimming were derived from the DNA, and the V and J assignments and clone size from that table. The data hold about 110,000 clones, with around 80% observed a single time. V shed 1 base and J 2 bases; nucleotides not matched to a gene: 10. The CDR3 contains 18 residues. The germline CDR1 and CDR2 sequences are KGHSH and LQKENI. The origin of this receptor is a woman of 80 years or more with acute or convalescent COVID-19. The rearrangement uses TRBV18 and TRBJ2-4; 8 nucleotides align to TRBD2. The sample taken for sequencing was peripheral blood. The CDR3 DNA is TGTGCCAGCTCACCACGGTCGGCGGGGGGTTTGTCCAAAAACATTCAGTACTTC. Translating it yields CASSPRSAGGLSKNIQYF.